This TCR beta chain was identified during a study of low-dose radiotherapy and immunotherapy resistance in tumors. Study-level background: Fractions of 0.5 Gy went to Cohort 1 every 2 weeks, totaling 6.5 Gy. The patients were given nivolumab 240 mg every two weeks and ipilimumab 1 mg/kg every six weeks, through an intravenous route. The study gave Cohort 2 1 Gy per fraction every two weeks, totaling 13 Gy over 26 weeks.

Time point given: after trial treatment. As to treatment: LDRT plus nivolumab, ipilimumab, low-dose cyclophosphamide and aspirin (RACIN trial). This clonotype came up many times. With 8 bases removed from V and 2 bases from J, the gap between germline ends came to 3 bases. The CDR3 loop spans 10 amino acids. The germline gives CDR1 MDHEN, CDR2 SYDVKM. First-strand cDNA used TRAV- and TRBV-specific primers, covering alpha and beta chains. The authors amplified TCRs for 20 to 25 PCR cycles with a constant-region primer and a V-primer adapter. TCRdb fed the reads into MiXCR, producing one record per CDR3 protein. Of about 84,000 distinct CDR3 sequences listed, around a sixth are singletons.

Material: PBMCs, obtained after low-dose radiotherapy plus immunotherapy. This rearrangement joins TRBV28 to TRBJ2-5; D gene ambiguous. This TCR came from a male donor with prostate cancer. The CDR3 reads CASEQETQYF. DNA for the CDR3: TGTGCCAGCGAGCAAGAGACCCAGTACTTC.